This record concerns one T cell receptor beta chain sequence. The data were taken from a study of cytomegalovirus exposure and HLA in healthy donors. Germline lookup yields CDR1 SGDLS and CDR2 YYNGEE. The V gene lost 0 bases and the J gene lost 7 bases, with 11 bases spanning the gap. This CDR3 has 13 amino acids. The PCR contained 60 Vbeta and 13 Jbeta primers. Sequencing used immunoSEQ multiplex PCR; TCRdb keeps in-frame clones, though not all of them. The sample yields about 140,000 clones, approximately 70% seen once. This TCR came from a woman between 35 and 50 years old in good health and CMV-seronegative. The chain combines TRBV9 with TRBJ2-7, with D possibly matching TRBD2 (6 bases). Material for sequencing was PBMCs. The CDR3 is CASSVEQAGEQYF. CDR3 in DNA: TGTGCCAGCAGCGTAGAACAGGCGGGGGAGCAGTACTTC.